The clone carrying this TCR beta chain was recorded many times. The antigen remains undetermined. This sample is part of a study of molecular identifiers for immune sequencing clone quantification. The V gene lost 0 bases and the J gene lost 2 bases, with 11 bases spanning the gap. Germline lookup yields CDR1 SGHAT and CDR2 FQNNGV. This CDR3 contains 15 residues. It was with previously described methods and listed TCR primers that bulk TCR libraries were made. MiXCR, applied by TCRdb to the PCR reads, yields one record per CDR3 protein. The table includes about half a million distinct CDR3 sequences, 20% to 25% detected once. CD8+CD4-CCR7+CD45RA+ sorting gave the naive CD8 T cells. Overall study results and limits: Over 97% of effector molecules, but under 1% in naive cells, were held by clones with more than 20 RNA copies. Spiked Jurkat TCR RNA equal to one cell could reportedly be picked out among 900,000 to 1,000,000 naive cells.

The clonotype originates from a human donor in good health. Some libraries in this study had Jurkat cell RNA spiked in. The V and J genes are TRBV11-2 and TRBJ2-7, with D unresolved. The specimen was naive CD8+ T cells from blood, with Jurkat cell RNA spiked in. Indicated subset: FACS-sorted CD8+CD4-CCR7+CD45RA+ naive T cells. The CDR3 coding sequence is TGTGCCAGCAGCTTAGACTTTCTACTGACCTACGAGCAGTACTTC. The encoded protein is CASSLDFLLTYEQYF.